The present T cell receptor beta chain was sequenced within a study of identical twins. Overall study findings and caveats: Low generation-probability sequences were in excess among twin-shared out-of-frame alpha sequences.

This CDR3 has 15 amino acids. Trimming removed 0 bases at V and 2 bases at J, with 9 bases between. Germline V gene sequence: CDR1 SGHRS, CDR2 YFSETQ. TCRdb analysed the 5' RACE reads with MiXCR anew, one entry per CDR3 protein. This sample yields about 210,000 distinct CDR3 sequences, of which approximately 9% are seen a single time; about 5% belongs to the top ten. This clonotype was seen ten or more times. Its antigen is undetermined. The material sequenced was memory (CD45RO+) T cells sorted from blood. The gene calls are TRBV5-1 and TRBJ1-5; no reliable D call. This clonotype was obtained from a young woman in good health. This CDR3 reads CASSLAPSGNQPQHF. CDR3 nucleotides: TGCGCCAGCAGCTTGGCCCCCTCGGGCAATCAGCCCCAGCATTTT.